The next 10 T cell receptor beta chains were all read from a single sample in a study of CD8+ T cells in alopecia areata. Regarding treatment: oral pan-JAK inhibitor, 5-10 mg twice daily. Sequencing used cDNA as its template, made by extracting RNA and reverse transcribing it. The data were produced by immunoSEQ multiplex PCR, yet TCRdb's version contains in-frame clones alone and is incomplete. The sample carries 200,000 to 250,000 clones, roughly 56% recorded once. The specimen was CD4+ T cells sorted from blood, collected at week 4, from a patient treated with tofacitinib. These TCRs come from a human donor with alopecia areata.

The gene calls are TRBV29-1 and TRBJ2-7; perhaps TRBD1 as D (5 bases). Germline V lookup: CDR1 SQVTM, CDR2 ANQGSEA. The CDR3 runs to 14 residues. Deletions cut 3 bases from V and 2 bases from J, with 14 bases between. CDR3 coding DNA: TGCAGCGTTGATTCACCAGGGTTGACCTACGAGCAGTACTTC. Its protein is CSVDSPGLTYEQYF.

With regard to this clone: Other DNA sequences in the same sample also yield this CDR3. The chain uses TRBV30 and TRBJ1-5; TRBD1 matches at 10 bases. The CDR3 loop spans 13 amino acids. V shed 4 bases, J shed 5 bases, and the junction held 2 bases outside the gene matches. Germline loops: CDR1 GTSNPN, CDR2 SVGIG (reference sequence). CDR3 coding DNA: TGTGCCTGGACGGACAGGGGGGATCAGCCCCAGCATTTT. This codes for CAWTDRGDQPQHF.

This chain uses TRBV10-3 with TRBJ2-7, with D tentatively TRBD1 (6 bases). Germline lookup yields CDR1 ENHRY and CDR2 SYGVKD. V lost 5 bases and J 4 bases, leaving 12 bases between the germline ends. The CDR3 has 13 amino acids. CDR3 coding DNA: TGTGCCATCAGTAGGGACATCTTTTACGAGCAGTACTTC. Translating gives CAISRDIFYEQYF.

The rearrangement joins TRBV30 to TRBJ2-3, with unresolved D. From germline, CDR1 is GTSNPN and CDR2 SVGIG (reference sequence). Trimming took off 0 bases at V and 4 bases at J, with 5 bases between the two ends. The CDR3 consists of 12 residues. For the CDR3, the DNA is TGTGCCTGGAGTGTTTCGGCAGATACGCAGTATTTT. Residues: CAWSVSADTQYF.

The chain uses TRBV27 and TRBJ1-2; possible D gene TRBD1, 5 bases. The germline gives CDR1 MNHEY, CDR2 SMNVEV (reference sequence). The CDR3 runs 12 residues. The ends were cut back, 2 bases at V and 6 bases at J, with 7 bases in the middle. CDR3: CASSLQGDGYTF. CDR3 nucleotides: TGTGCCAGCAGTTTACAGGGCGATGGCTACACCTTC.

CDR3 in DNA: TGTGCCAGCAGCCATGGCGGGGGGGCCGCTGAGCAGTTCTTC. Protein sequence: CASSHGGGAAEQFF. V is TRBV14 and J is TRBJ2-1; 9 bases line up with TRBD2. Trimming at V came to 3 bases and at J to 9 bases, leaving 6 bases not matched to a gene. The CDR3 is made up of 14 amino acids. The germline CDR1 and CDR2 sequences are SGHDN and FVKESK.

The V and J genes are TRBV30 and TRBJ2-3; 9 bases are shared with TRBD2. The CDR3 has 15 amino acids. Germline V gene sequence: CDR1 GTSNPN, CDR2 SVGIG (reference sequence). The J segment lost 0 bases and the V segment lost 2 bases, leaving 3 bases of the junction unmatched. The CDR3 is CAWSSSGGSTDTQYF. The CDR3 nucleotides are TGTGCCTGGAGTAGTAGCGGGGGTAGCACAGATACGCAGTATTTT.

This clone was recorded at least ten times. The chain links TRBV9 to TRBJ2-5, with 10 bases matching TRBD2. There are 15 residues in the CDR3. The junction had 5 bases not matched to a gene; V was cut back by 4 bases and J by 2 bases. CDR1 SGDLS and CDR2 YYNGEE come from the germline V gene. Here the CDR3 reads CASSTPLAGQETQYF. Written as DNA, the CDR3 is TGTGCCAGCAGCACCCCACTAGCGGGACAAGAGACCCAGTACTTC.

The chain uses TRBV12-5 and TRBJ1-2, with no clear D. V lost 4 bases and J lost 6, with 3 bases in between. CDR3 length: 10 amino acids. Germline loops: CDR1 LGHNT, CDR2 FRNRAP. As DNA, the CDR3 is TGTGCTAGTGGTTCCAATGGCTACACCTTC. Protein: CASGSNGYTF.

The chain combines TRBV6-1 with TRBJ1-2; 12 bases agree with TRBD1. CDR1 is MNHNS, CDR2 SASEGT, per germline. The junction had 10 bases not matched to a gene; V was cut back by 6 bases and J by 8 bases. This CDR3 is 15 amino acids long. Here the CDR3 reads CASSTSGQGARGYTF. The CDR3 DNA is TGTGCCAGCAGCACATCGGGACAGGGGGCGCGAGGCTACACCTTC.